This TCR beta chain was recorded in a study of blood T cell repertoires in COVID-19. Study in general: The analysed material was cDNA or gDNA that came from T cells, B-cell-depleted T cells, or PBMCs.

Under the authors' procedure: From reference gene primer amplification, estimates of nucleated cell counts were derived. Some clones are missing from TCRdb's copy, which holds only in-frame ones; the method was immunoSEQ multiplex PCR. The V and J calls and clone size are taken from that table; D and trimming were inferred from the DNA. The repertoire includes approximately 320,000 clones, about 92% of them detected once, and approximately 2.5% sits in the top ten. The age range of participants was about 18 to 89 years, with residence in about 25 US areas. Participants reported their clinical history, and cohort assignment relied on those reports. Germline V gives CDR1 LNHDA, CDR2 SQIVND (reference sequence). This CDR3 spans 13 amino acids. V dropped 3 bases and J dropped 0 bases, with 6 bases sitting between them.

The sequencing sample was made of PBMCs or T cells enriched from blood (not recorded which). The sequence came from a man in his sixties who had recovered from COVID-19. This chain joins TRBV19 and TRBJ2-7; D is undetermined. CDR3 sequence: CASSISPSYEQYF. For the CDR3, the DNA is TGTGCCAGTAGTATCTCCCCCTCCTACGAGCAGTACTTC.